This record looks at one TCR beta chain sequence and its context. From the RT-PCR reads, TCRdb called clonotypes with MiXCR, one entry per CDR3 protein. The data contain 20,000 to 30,000 distinct CDR3 sequences, approximately 42% of them singletons. These data are taken from a study of patients and donors after allogeneic stem cell transplantation. V was clipped by 5 bases and J by 5 bases, with 20 bases between them. CDR3 size: 16 residues. Germline V gives CDR1 LNHNV, CDR2 YYDKDF (reference sequence). The sample was blood, either unsorted or a sorted T cell fraction (not recorded which). The TCR comes from a human donor who was either an allogeneic HSCT recipient or a stem cell or donor lymphocyte infusion donor (not recorded which). It is not recorded whose cells these are; they may come from a transplant donor. This chain connects TRBV15 to TRBJ2-3; tentatively, D is TRBD2 (5 bases). The CDR3 nucleotides are TGTGCCACCAGCCTAACCTTACTAGTTAGGGAAGATACGCAGTATTTT. Translation gives CATSLTLLVREDTQYF.